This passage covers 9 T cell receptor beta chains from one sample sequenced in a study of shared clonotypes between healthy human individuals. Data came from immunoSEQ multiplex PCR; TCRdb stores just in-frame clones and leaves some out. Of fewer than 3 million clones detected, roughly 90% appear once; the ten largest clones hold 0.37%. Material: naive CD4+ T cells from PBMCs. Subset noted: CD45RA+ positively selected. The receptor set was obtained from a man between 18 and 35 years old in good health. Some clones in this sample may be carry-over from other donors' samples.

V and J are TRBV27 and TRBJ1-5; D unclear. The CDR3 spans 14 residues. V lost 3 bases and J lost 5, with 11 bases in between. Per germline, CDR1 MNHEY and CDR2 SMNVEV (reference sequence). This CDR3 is CASSFSAYYQPQHF. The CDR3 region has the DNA TGTGCCAGCAGTTTTTCCGCCTATTATCAGCCCCAGCATTTT.

CDR3 sequence: CSALFQETQYF. The DNA for the CDR3 is TGCAGTGCCTTGTTCCAAGAGACCCAGTACTTC. The rearrangement joins TRBV20-1 to TRBJ2-5; D is ambiguous. Germline lookup yields CDR1 DFQATT and CDR2 SNEGSKA (reference sequence). V lost 6 bases and J lost 1, with 6 bases in between. The CDR3 has 11 amino acids.

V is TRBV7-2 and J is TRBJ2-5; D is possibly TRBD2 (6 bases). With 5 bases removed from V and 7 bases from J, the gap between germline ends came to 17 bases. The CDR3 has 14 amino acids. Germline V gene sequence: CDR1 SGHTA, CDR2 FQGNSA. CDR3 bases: TGTGCCAGCAGCGCGCGTACGGGAGTAGGGACCCAGTACTTC. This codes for CASSARTGVGTQYF.

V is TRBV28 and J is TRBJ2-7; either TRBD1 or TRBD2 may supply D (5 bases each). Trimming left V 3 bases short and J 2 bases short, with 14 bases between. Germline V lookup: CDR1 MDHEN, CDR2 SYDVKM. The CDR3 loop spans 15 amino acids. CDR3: CASSLPGLGAYEQYF. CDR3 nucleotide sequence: TGTGCCAGCAGTTTGCCCGGGTTGGGGGCCTACGAGCAGTACTTC.

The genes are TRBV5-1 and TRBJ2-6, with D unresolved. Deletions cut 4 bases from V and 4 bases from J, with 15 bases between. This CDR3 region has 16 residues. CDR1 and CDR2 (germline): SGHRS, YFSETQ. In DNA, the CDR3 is TGCGCCAGCAGCCCCCGGCCCACCTCGGGGGCCAACGTCCTGACTTTC. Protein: CASSPRPTSGANVLTF.

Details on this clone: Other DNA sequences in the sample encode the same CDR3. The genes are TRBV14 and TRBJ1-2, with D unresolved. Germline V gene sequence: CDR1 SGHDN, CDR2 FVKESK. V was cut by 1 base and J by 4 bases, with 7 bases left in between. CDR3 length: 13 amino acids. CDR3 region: CASSQGQFYGYTF. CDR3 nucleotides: TGTGCCAGCAGCCAAGGACAATTCTATGGCTACACCTTC.

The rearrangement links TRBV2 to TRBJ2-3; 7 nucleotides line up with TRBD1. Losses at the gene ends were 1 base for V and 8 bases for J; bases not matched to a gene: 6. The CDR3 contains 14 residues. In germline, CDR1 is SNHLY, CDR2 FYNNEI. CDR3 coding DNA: TGTGCCAGCAGTGAAGTCAGGTCAGGGGGTACGCAGTATTTT. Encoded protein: CASSEVRSGGTQYF.

Here the CDR3 DNA reads TGCAGCGTTGAGAACACAGGGGGCGACGAAAAACTGTTTTTT. It specifies CSVENTGGDEKLFF. V gene TRBV29-1 combines with J gene TRBJ1-4, with 9 bases matching TRBD1. The ends lost 3 bases at V and 8 bases at J; junction bases unmatched: 7. Germline CDR1 is SQVTM and CDR2 is ANQGSEA. The CDR3 loop spans 14 amino acids.

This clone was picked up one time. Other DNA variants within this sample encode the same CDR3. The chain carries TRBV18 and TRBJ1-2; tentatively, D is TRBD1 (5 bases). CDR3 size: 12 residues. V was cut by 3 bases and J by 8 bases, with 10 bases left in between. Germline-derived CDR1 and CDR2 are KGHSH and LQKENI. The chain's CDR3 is CASSPSRDGYTF. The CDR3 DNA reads TGTGCCAGCTCACCGAGCAGGGACGGCTACACCTTC.